This entry is about one T cell receptor beta chain. Its antigen remains unknown. Together with a sample-barcoded 5' primer, a J-beta primer mix was included in a second PCR lasting roughly 6 to 12 cycles. TCRdb reprocessed the 5' RACE reads via MiXCR and lists one record per CDR3 protein. The repertoire holds hundreds of thousands of distinct CDR3 sequences, with approximately 60% as singletons. V dropped 3 bases and J dropped 4 bases, with 16 bases sitting between them. The germline gives CDR1 MNHEY, CDR2 SVGAGI. The CDR3 covers 16 residues. This specimen comes from a study of blood T cells in healthy people across ages. Whole-study findings and limits: TCR beta diversity per million T cells fell roughly linearly with age. Donor CMV infection status was unknown, possibly confounding age-related changes in expanded clonotypes.

Each donor was a healthy Caucasian individual from Russia, aged roughly 6 to 90. V is TRBV6-5 and J is TRBJ1-3; D gene ambiguous. Sequencing was performed on blood. The receptor was isolated from a man aged 35 to 55 in good health. CDR3 sequence: CASSYLARTVGNTIYF. For the CDR3, the DNA is TGTGCCAGCAGTTATTTGGCTAGGACCGTCGGAAACACCATATATTTT.